This T cell receptor (beta chain) was sequenced during a study of blood T cells in healthy people across ages. CDR1 and CDR2 from the germline V gene are SGHAT and FQNNGV. V was clipped by 8 bases and J by 8 bases, with 15 bases between them. This CDR3 spans 13 amino acids. This clonotype has only a few counts. A second PCR, run for roughly 7 to 12 cycles, used a sample-barcoded 5' primer plus a J-beta primer mix. TCRdb fed the 5' RACE reads into MiXCR, producing one record per CDR3 protein. This table has 550,000 to 750,000 distinct CDR3 sequences, 20% to 25% appearing once. This TCR came from a man aged 65-85 years in good health. The rearrangement joins TRBV11-2 to TRBJ1-4; maybe TRBD1 (6 bases). The sample taken for sequencing was blood. This chain's CDR3 is CASGGLLREKLFF. CDR3 in DNA: TGTGCCAGCGGGGGGCTTCTCCGGGAAAAACTGTTTTTT.